This T cell receptor (beta chain) was recovered during a study of glioma-infiltrating T cells. Ten or more counts support this clonotype. The antigen is undetermined. Findings and limits, study-wide: Very few CDR3 sequences were shared between tissue and blood. Tissue-blood divergence was below expectation in non-neoplastic patients, above in gliomas.

Amplification of TCR alpha and beta CDR3 regions from RNA used iRepertoire nested multiplex PCR. Tissue mRNA or PBMC total RNA, about 85-400 ng, went into one-step reverse transcription and amplification. TCRdb reanalysed the multiplex PCR reads using MiXCR and keeps one entry per CDR3 protein. The data hold 160,000 or so distinct CDR3 sequences, with under 55% observed a single time. Sequencing used glioma tissue, nonneoplastic brain tissue, or PBMCs (not recorded which). The TCR was taken from a human donor with low-grade glioma or glioblastoma, undergoing nonglioma brain surgery, or in good health (not recorded which).

CDR3 protein: CASSSRTGFSGNTIYF. DNA for the CDR3: TGTGCCAGCAGTTCCAGGACAGGGTTCTCTGGAAACACCATATATTTT. V usage is TRBV28 and J usage is TRBJ1-3; TRBD1 aligns across 8 bases. The CDR3 is 16 residues long. With 4 bases clipped from V and 0 bases from J, the junction kept 5 bases outside the gene matches. Germline-derived CDR1 and CDR2 are MDHEN and SYDVKM.